One and the same sample provided the 27 T cell receptor beta chains below, sequenced in a study of OX40 agonist ivuxolimab in advanced cancers. TCRdb's copy holds only in-frame clones and misses some; the assay was immunoSEQ multiplex PCR. Of tens of thousands of clones listed, more than 85% are singletons. The sequences come from CD4+ or CD8+ T cells sorted from blood, collected in a trial of the OX40 agonist ivuxolimab. All receptors come from an adult with an advanced solid tumor such as melanoma, head and neck, liver or kidney cancer.

The CDR3 DNA reads as TGTGCCAGCAGTAAACCGGGACTAGCGCGAACCTACGAGCAGTACTTC. Protein sequence: CASSKPGLARTYEQYF. This chain links TRBV2 with TRBJ2-7, with 10 bases that match TRBD2. Per the germline V gene, CDR1 is SNHLY and CDR2 is FYNNEI. The V gene end was trimmed by 5 bases and the J gene end by 2 bases; junction bases not matched to a gene: 9. CDR3 length: 16 residues.

The chain links TRBV6-6 to TRBJ1-2; 10 nucleotides agree with TRBD1. CDR1 is MNHNY and CDR2 is SVGAGI in the germline V gene (reference sequence). With 7 bases clipped from V and 4 bases from J, the junction kept 12 bases outside the gene matches. The CDR3 runs 16 residues. The CDR3 here is CASTQPGTGVFYGYTF. The CDR3 DNA reads as TGTGCCAGCACCCAACCCGGGACAGGGGTCTTCTATGGCTACACCTTC.

The V call is TRBV15, the J call TRBJ2-2, with TRBD2 matching over 10 bases. Unmatched junction bases numbered 12, after V lost 7 bases and J lost 7 bases. This CDR3 region has 16 residues. Germline lookup yields CDR1 LNHNV and CDR2 YYDKDF (reference sequence). The DNA for the CDR3 is TGTGCCACCAAGAGCGCGGGACTAGCGATAGGCGGGGAGCTGTTTTTT. Protein: CATKSAGLAIGGELFF.

The chain combines TRBV5-1 with TRBJ2-1; TRBD2 is a possible D gene (6 bases). Trimming cost V 2 bases and J 8 bases, with 11 bases left between them. The CDR3 is made up of 13 amino acids. CDR1 is SGHRS, CDR2 YFSETQ, per germline. CDR3 bases: TGCGCCAGCAGCTTCAGGACGGGGGATGAGCAGTTCTTC. Encoded protein: CASSFRTGDEQFF.

The CDR3 loop reads CASSLRLDGDGYTF. CDR3 coding DNA: TGTGCCAGCAGCTTGAGGCTCGATGGGGATGGCTACACCTTC. This chain joins TRBV5-8 and TRBJ1-2, with D unresolved. V was trimmed by 1 base and J by 6 bases, leaving 13 bases between them. The CDR3 length is 14 residues. Germline CDR1 is SGHTS and CDR2 is YDEGEE.

V and J are TRBV19 and TRBJ2-1, with D perhaps matching TRBD2 (5 bases). V dropped 11 bases and J dropped 14 bases, with 19 bases sitting between them. Germline V lookup: CDR1 LNHDA, CDR2 SQIVND (reference sequence). This CDR3 is 11 amino acids long. CDR3 nucleotides: TGTGCCGCAATGGGAGCCGGTGGGGAGTTCTTC. This encodes CAAMGAGGEFF.

J is TRBJ2-7 and V is TRBV28; 12 bases align to TRBD2. The CDR3 runs to 18 residues. CDR1 is MDHEN and CDR2 is SYDVKM in the germline V gene. V lost 8 bases and J lost 4; bases outside the gene matches: 18. The CDR3 coding sequence is TGTGCCAGCCCGCCCGTGGACATGGGACTAGCGGGCCGATACGAGCAGTACTTC. Protein product: CASPPVDMGLAGRYEQYF.

V gene TRBV11-3 combines with J gene TRBJ2-3; D not resolved. The V end was cut by 5 bases, the J end by 0 bases, with 12 bases between. This CDR3 has 15 amino acids. Germline V gene lookup returns CDR1 SGHNT and CDR2 YENEEA. The CDR3 DNA reads as TGTGCCAGCAGCCGGACGGCATCTAGCACAGATACGCAGTATTTT. Protein: CASSRTASSTDTQYF.

This chain links TRBV7-9 with TRBJ2-5; D uncertain. This CDR3 has 11 residues. CDR1 and CDR2 from the germline V gene are SEHNR and FQNEAQ (reference sequence). The V gene lost 11 bases and the J gene lost 5 bases, with 12 bases spanning the gap. CDR3 in amino acids: CAVQPLETQYF. In nucleotides, the CDR3 is TGTGCCGTACAACCGCTGGAGACCCAGTACTTC.

The V call is TRBV27, the J call TRBJ2-3; TRBD1 agrees at 11 bases. The CDR3 loop spans 16 amino acids. Germline CDR1 is MNHEY and CDR2 is SMNVEV (reference sequence). V lost 2 bases, J lost 4 bases, and 5 bases stayed unmatched. CDR3 DNA: TGTGCCAGCAGTTTAGGATGGGACAGGGGGGCAGATACGCAGTATTTT. Residues: CASSLGWDRGADTQYF.

The V call is TRBV23-1, the J call TRBJ2-2; 14 positions match TRBD2. TRBV23-1 is recorded as an ORF, its role being uncertain. This CDR3 has 18 amino acids. The trim removed 7 bases at V and 7 bases at J, leaving 14 bases unmatched. CDR3: CASKQHGGLAGAVGELFF. CDR3 DNA: TGCGCCAGCAAACAACACGGGGGACTAGCGGGAGCAGTCGGGGAGCTGTTTTTT.

The chain couples TRBV19 to TRBJ2-7, with a possible D match to TRBD1 (6 bases). The CDR3 runs 13 residues. The V gene's germline CDR1 is LNHDA and CDR2 SQIVND (reference sequence). The V gene lost 2 bases and the J gene lost 5 bases, with 10 bases spanning the gap. This chain's CDR3 is CASSIPGENEQYF. The CDR3 nucleotides are TGTGCCAGTAGTATACCAGGGGAAAACGAGCAGTACTTC.

The V gene is TRBV18, the J gene TRBJ1-5; D unresolved. Per the germline V gene, CDR1 is KGHSH and CDR2 is LQKENI. The V end was cut by 1 base, the J end by 3 bases, with 7 bases between. CDR3 length: 14 amino acids. Here the CDR3 DNA reads TGTGCCAGCTCACCACAGGAATTCAATCAGCCCCAGCATTTT. Residues: CASSPQEFNQPQHF.

The chain has TRBV10-3 and TRBJ2-3; TRBD2 is a possible D gene (5 bases). The CDR3 runs to 16 residues. V lost 5 bases to trimming and J lost 0 bases, with 15 bases between them. Germline loops: CDR1 ENHRY, CDR2 SYGVKD. The CDR3 DNA sequence: TGTGCCATCAGTTCCGGGAATGGTTTTAGCACAGATACGCAGTATTTT. Its translation is CAISSGNGFSTDTQYF.

The J gene is TRBJ1-1, the V gene TRBV2; TRBD1 aligns across 7 bases. V gave up 4 bases and J gave up 3 bases; unmatched junction bases: 11. This CDR3 has 16 amino acids. Germline assignment: CDR1 SNHLY and CDR2 FYNNEI. This CDR3 reads CASSAQGGSGHTEAFF. In DNA form, the CDR3 reads TGTGCCAGCAGTGCGCAGGGGGGTTCGGGGCACACTGAAGCTTTCTTT.

This chain joins TRBV30 and TRBJ2-7; 8 bases are shared with TRBD1. The length of the CDR3 is 14 residues. Trimming removed 4 bases from V and 7 bases from J; junction bases left unmatched: 12. The germline gives CDR1 GTSNPN, CDR2 SVGIG (reference sequence). The CDR3 DNA reads TGTGCCTGGACTACGGGCCAGGGGGCGAGGGAGCAGTACTTC. As protein: CAWTTGQGAREQYF.

This rearrangement joins TRBV10-1 to TRBJ2-5; D not resolved. V lost 0 bases and J lost 7, with 12 bases in between. Germline loops: CDR1 WNHNN, CDR2 SYGVQD (reference sequence). CDR3 length: 14 residues. CDR3 nucleotide sequence: TGCGCCAGCAGTGAGTCAGGAAGTTCGGGGACCCAGTACTTC. Translation: CASSESGSSGTQYF.

The V call is TRBV7-2, the J call TRBJ2-1, with 7 bases lining up with TRBD2. V was pared by 7 bases and J by 1 base, with 10 bases of the junction left unmatched. Germline CDR1 and CDR2: SGHTA and FQGNSA. CDR3 length: 16 amino acids. This chain's CDR3 is CASTLKRGYSYNEQFF. The CDR3, as DNA: TGTGCCAGCACTTTAAAGCGGGGATATTCCTACAATGAGCAGTTCTTC.

The rearrangement links TRBV10-3 to TRBJ2-1, with TRBD2 matching over 15 bases. CDR3 size: 16 residues. Germline loops: CDR1 ENHRY, CDR2 SYGVKD. J lost 5 bases, V lost 6 bases, and 5 bases had no gene match. As DNA, the CDR3 is TGTGCCATCAGATTCGGACTAGCGGGAGGGCACAATGAGCAGTTCTTC. It yields the protein CAIRFGLAGGHNEQFF.

The chain employs TRBV5-1 and TRBJ2-3; TRBD2 matches at 9 bases. The length of the CDR3 is 16 residues. The V gene's germline CDR1 is SGHRS and CDR2 YFSETQ. V lost 1 base, J lost 3 bases, and 6 bases stayed unmatched. CDR3 sequence: CASSLFAGGGTDTQYF. CDR3 nucleotides: TGCGCCAGCAGCTTGTTCGCGGGAGGGGGAACAGATACGCAGTATTTT.

This clone was detected once. This chain uses TRBV30 with TRBJ2-5, with no clear D. CDR1 is GTSNPN and CDR2 is SVGIG in the germline V gene (reference sequence). Deletions cut 5 bases from V and 9 bases from J, with 10 bases between. This CDR3 has 10 residues. CDR3 coding DNA: TGTGCCTGGGGCATGAGTTCCCAGTACTTC. Translation: CAWGMSSQYF.

V gene TRBV28 combines with J gene TRBJ2-5; D is perhaps TRBD2 (6 bases). Germline lookup yields CDR1 MDHEN and CDR2 SYDVKM. CDR3 size: 17 residues. Deletions cut 6 bases from V and 2 bases from J, with 22 bases between. CDR3 sequence: CASRASPGGGDQETQYF. CDR3 coding DNA: TGTGCCAGCAGAGCTAGCCCCGGGGGAGGCGATCAAGAGACCCAGTACTTC.

The chain joins TRBV30 to TRBJ2-1; D remains ambiguous. The V gene's germline CDR1 is GTSNPN and CDR2 SVGIG (reference sequence). Trimming shortened V by 7 bases and J by 4 bases, and 11 bases separated the two germline ends. The CDR3 has 12 amino acids. The CDR3 DNA is TGTGCCTATGACGACGGATACAATGAGCAGTTCTTC. Residues: CAYDDGYNEQFF.

The chain carries TRBV30 and TRBJ2-7; D not resolved. V lost 2 bases, J lost 7 bases, and 12 bases lay in between. The CDR3 totals 12 residues. The V gene's germline CDR1 is GTSNPN and CDR2 SVGIG (reference sequence). The CDR3 bases are TGTGCCTGGAGTACGGGCTCCTGGGAGCAGTACTTC. It specifies CAWSTGSWEQYF.

V gene TRBV11-2 combines with J gene TRBJ2-7; D is perhaps TRBD1 (6 bases). Germline V CDR1 and CDR2: SGHAT, FQNNGV. Trimming removed 3 bases from V and 4 bases from J, with 13 bases in between. The CDR3 length is 14 residues. The chain's CDR3 is CASSFAQGPYEQYF. CDR3 DNA sequence: TGTGCCAGCAGCTTTGCCCAGGGGCCGTACGAGCAGTACTTC.

The V gene is TRBV28, the J gene TRBJ2-4; no definite D call. V was pared by 2 bases and J by 0 bases, with 11 bases between. This CDR3 spans 16 amino acids. Germline-derived CDR1 and CDR2 are MDHEN and SYDVKM. The CDR3 sequence: CASSLLGNLAKNIQYF. The CDR3 region has the DNA TGTGCCAGCAGTTTACTGGGGAACCTAGCCAAAAACATTCAGTACTTC.

This chain connects TRBV25-1 to TRBJ1-5; a weak D match, TRBD1 (5 bases). Trimming left V 1 base short and J 4 bases short, with 8 bases between. The CDR3 length is 14 residues. Germline V lookup: CDR1 MGHDK, CDR2 SYGVNS. As DNA, the CDR3 is TGTGCCAGCAGTGAATCGGGGGGAAATCAGCCCCAGCATTTT. Translating gives CASSESGGNQPQHF.